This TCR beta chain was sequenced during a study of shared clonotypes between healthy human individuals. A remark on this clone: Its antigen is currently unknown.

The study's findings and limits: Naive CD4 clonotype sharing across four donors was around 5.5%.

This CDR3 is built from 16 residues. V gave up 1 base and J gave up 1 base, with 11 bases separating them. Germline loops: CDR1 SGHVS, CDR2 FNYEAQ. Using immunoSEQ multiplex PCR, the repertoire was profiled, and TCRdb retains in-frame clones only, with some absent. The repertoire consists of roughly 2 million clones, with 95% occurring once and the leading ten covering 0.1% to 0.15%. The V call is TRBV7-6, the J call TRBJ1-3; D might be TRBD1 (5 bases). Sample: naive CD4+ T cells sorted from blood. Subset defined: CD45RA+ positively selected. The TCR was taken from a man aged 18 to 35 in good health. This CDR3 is CASSLGRALSGNTIYF. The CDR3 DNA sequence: TGTGCCAGCAGCTTAGGCAGGGCGCTATCTGGAAACACCATATATTTT.